This TCR beta chain was obtained from a study of blood T cell repertoires in COVID-19. The Seattle patients, enrolled during active infection, were followed longitudinally. Under the authors' procedure: Reference gene primer amplification yielded estimated nucleated cell counts. Libraries were prepared by immunoSEQ multiplex PCR; TCRdb keeps only in-frame clonotypes and omits some of them. V and J calls and clone size are copied from that table; D and trimming were computed from the DNA. The sample includes about 73,000 clones, approximately 77% of them seen just once. V was clipped by 4 bases and J by 9 bases; unmatched bases: 20. The CDR3 consists of 17 residues. CDR1 and CDR2 (germline): MNHNS, SASEGT.

This chain links TRBV6-1 with TRBJ2-7, with 8 positions matching TRBD2. The receptor's source is a man between 65 and 85 years old with COVID-19, enrolled during active disease. Material: peripheral blood. This CDR3 is CASSGGGQLAVLVGQYF. CDR3 sequence (DNA): TGTGCCAGCAGTGGCGGGGGTCAACTAGCGGTCTTAGTTGGGCAGTACTTC.